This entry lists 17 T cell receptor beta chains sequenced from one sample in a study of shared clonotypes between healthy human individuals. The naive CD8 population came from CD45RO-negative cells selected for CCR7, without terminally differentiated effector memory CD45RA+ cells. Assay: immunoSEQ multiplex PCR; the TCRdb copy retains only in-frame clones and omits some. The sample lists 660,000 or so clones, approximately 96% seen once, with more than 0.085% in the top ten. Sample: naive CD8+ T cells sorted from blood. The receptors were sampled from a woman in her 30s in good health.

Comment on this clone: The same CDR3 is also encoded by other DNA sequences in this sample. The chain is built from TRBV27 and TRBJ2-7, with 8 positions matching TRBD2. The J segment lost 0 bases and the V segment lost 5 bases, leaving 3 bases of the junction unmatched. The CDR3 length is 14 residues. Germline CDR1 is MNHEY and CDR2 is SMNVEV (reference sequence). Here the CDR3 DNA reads TGTGCCAGCAGTCCAGGGACTAGCTCCTACGAGCAGTACTTC. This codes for CASSPGTSSYEQYF.

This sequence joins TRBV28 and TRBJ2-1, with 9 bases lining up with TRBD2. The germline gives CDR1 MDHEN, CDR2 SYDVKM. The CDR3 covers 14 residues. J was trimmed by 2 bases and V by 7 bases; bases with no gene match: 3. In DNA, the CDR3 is TGTGCCAGCAACCTAGCGGGAACCTACAATGAGCAGTTCTTC. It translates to CASNLAGTYNEQFF.

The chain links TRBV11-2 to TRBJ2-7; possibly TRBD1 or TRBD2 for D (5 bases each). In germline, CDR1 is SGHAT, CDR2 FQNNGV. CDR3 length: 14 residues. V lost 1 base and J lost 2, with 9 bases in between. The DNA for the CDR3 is TGTGCCAGCAGCTTAGTTCAGGGAGCCTACGAGCAGTACTTC. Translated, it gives CASSLVQGAYEQYF.

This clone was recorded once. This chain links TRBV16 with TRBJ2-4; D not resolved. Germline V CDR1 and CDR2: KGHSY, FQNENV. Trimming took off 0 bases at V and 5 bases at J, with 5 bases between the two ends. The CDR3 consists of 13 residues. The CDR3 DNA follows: TGTGCCAGCAGCCAATCCTCCCAAAACATTCAGTACTTC. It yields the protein CASSQSSQNIQYF.

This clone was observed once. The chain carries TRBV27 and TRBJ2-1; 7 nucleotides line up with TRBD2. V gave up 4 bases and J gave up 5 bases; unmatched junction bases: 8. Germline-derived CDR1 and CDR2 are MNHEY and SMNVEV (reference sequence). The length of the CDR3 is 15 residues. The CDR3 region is CASSSYLSGHNEQFF. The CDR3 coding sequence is TGTGCCAGCAGTTCCTATCTTAGCGGGCACAATGAGCAGTTCTTC.

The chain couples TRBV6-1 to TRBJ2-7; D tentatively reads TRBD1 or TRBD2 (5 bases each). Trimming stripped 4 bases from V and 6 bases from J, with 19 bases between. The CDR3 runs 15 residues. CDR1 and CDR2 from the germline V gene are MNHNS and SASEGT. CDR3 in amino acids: CASSAIPGRLSEQYF. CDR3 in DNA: TGTGCCAGCAGTGCAATCCCGGGACGGCTCTCCGAGCAGTACTTC.

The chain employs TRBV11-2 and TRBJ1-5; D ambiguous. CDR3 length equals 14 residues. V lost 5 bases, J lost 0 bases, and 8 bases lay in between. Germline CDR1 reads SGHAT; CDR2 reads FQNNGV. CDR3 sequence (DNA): TGTGCCAGCAGCGTGGGTATTAGCAATCAGCCCCAGCATTTT. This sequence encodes CASSVGISNQPQHF. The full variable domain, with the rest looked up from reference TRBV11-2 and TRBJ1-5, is EAGVAQSPRYKIIEKRQSVAFWCNPISGHATLYWYQQILGQGPKLLIQFQNNGVVDDSQLPKDRFSAERLKGVDSTLKIQPAKLEDSAVYLCASSVGISNQPQHFGDGTRLSIL.

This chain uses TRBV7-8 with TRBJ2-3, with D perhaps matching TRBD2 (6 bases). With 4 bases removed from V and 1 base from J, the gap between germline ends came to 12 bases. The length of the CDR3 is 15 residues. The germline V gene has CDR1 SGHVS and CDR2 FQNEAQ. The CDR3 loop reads CASSSSGRGTDTQYF. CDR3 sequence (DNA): TGTGCCAGCAGCTCGAGCGGGCGCGGCACAGATACGCAGTATTTT.

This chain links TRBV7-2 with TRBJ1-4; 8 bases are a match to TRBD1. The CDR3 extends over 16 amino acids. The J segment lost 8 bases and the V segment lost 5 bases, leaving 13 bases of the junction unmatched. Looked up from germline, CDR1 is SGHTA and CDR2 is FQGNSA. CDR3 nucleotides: TGTGCCAGCAGCACCTCCGGCCAGGGGGCGCGGGAAAAACTGTTTTTT. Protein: CASSTSGQGAREKLFF.

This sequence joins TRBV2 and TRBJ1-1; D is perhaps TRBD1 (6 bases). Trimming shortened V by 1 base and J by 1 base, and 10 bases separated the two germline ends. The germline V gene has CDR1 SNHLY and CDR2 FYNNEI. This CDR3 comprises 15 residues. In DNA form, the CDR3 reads TGTGCCAGCAGTGAAGTTATAGGGGGGAACACTGAAGCTTTCTTT. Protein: CASSEVIGGNTEAFF.

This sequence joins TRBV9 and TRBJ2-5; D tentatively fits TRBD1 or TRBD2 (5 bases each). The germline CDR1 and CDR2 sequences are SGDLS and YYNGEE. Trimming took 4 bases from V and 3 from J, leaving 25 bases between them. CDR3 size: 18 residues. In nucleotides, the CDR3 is TGTGCCAGCAGCCCACCAAGTGGGGGTTCAGACCGGGAAGAGACCCAGTACTTC. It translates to CASSPPSGGSDREETQYF.

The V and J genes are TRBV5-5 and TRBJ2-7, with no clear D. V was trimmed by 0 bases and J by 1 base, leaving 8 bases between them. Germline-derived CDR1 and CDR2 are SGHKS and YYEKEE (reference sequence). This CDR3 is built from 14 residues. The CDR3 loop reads CASSLAQSSYEQYF. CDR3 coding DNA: TGTGCCAGCAGCTTGGCGCAGTCTTCCTACGAGCAGTACTTC.

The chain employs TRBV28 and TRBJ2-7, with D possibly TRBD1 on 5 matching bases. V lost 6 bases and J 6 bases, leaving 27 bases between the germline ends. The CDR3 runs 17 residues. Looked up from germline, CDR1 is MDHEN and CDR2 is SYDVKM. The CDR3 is CASSLRSTPGRGCEQYF. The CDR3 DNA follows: TGTGCCAGCAGCTTACGCTCGACTCCAGGGCGTGGATGCGAGCAGTACTTC.

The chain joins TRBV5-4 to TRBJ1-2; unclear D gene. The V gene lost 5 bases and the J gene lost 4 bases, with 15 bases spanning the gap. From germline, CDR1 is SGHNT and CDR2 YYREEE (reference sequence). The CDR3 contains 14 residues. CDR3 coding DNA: TGTGCCAGCAGGGGAGGAGACAACCTCTATGGCTACACCTTC. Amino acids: CASRGGDNLYGYTF.

DNA of the CDR3: TGTGCCAGCAGCACGGGACAGGGTAGTATCTATGGCTACACCTTC. Translating gives CASSTGQGSIYGYTF. The genes are TRBV5-4 and TRBJ1-2; 9 nucleotides line up with TRBD1. This CDR3 contains 15 residues. J lost 4 bases, V lost 4 bases, and 8 bases had no gene match. From germline, CDR1 is SGHNT and CDR2 YYREEE (reference sequence).

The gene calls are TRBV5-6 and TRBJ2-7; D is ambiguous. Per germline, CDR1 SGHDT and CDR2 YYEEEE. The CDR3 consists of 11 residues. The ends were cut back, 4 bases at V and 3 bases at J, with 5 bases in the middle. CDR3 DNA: TGTGCCAGCAGCCAAAGCTACGAGCAGTACTTC. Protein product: CASSQSYEQYF. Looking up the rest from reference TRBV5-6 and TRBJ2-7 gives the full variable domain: DAGVTQSPTHLIKTRGQQVTLRCSPKSGHDTVSWYQQALGQGPQFIFQYYEEEERQRGNFPDRFSGHQFPNYSSELNVNALLLGDSALYLCASSQSYEQYFGPGTRLTVT.

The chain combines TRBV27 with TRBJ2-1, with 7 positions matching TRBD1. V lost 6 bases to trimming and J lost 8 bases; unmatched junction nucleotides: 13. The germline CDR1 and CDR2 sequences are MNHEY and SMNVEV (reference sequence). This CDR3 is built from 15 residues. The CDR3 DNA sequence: TGTGCCAGCAGCCCGACGGGACAGCTGAGGGATGAGCAGTTCTTC. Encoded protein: CASSPTGQLRDEQFF.